This entry lists 27 T cell receptor beta chains sequenced from one sample in a study of post-analysis software for immune sequencing data. Each TCR beta cDNA library carried unique molecular identifiers. Each CDR3 protein is one row after TCRdb ran MiXCR on the PCR reads. This table has about 800,000 distinct CDR3 sequences, just under 30% appearing once. Antigens of these TCRs are unknown. Study-wide points: Patients had higher frequencies than controls of five or six TRBV segments, including TRBV5-6, TRBV5-1 and TRBV20-1.

Sequences were obtained from blood. Receptors were obtained from a girl aged 5-17 years with multiple sclerosis.

This clonotype has ten or more counts. The chain has TRBV11-2 and TRBJ2-1, with 8 nucleotides matching TRBD2. Germline values: CDR1 SGHAT, CDR2 FQNNGV. This CDR3 spans 14 amino acids. J was trimmed by 6 bases and V by 5 bases; bases with no gene match: 6. CDR3 nucleotide sequence: TGTGCCAGCAGCCCCTCGGGGACTAGCAATGAGCAGTTCTTC. Amino acids: CASSPSGTSNEQFF.

This chain links TRBV7-2 with TRBJ2-5, with TRBD2 matching over 9 bases. This CDR3 is 17 amino acids long. Germline lookup yields CDR1 SGHTA and CDR2 FQGNSA. V dropped 3 bases and J dropped 5; count of bases not matched to a gene: 13. The CDR3 DNA is TGTGCCAGCAGCTTCCGTCCTATAGCGGGGGCCCAGGAGACCCAGTACTTC. Protein: CASSFRPIAGAQETQYF.

The V call is TRBV7-8, the J call TRBJ2-7; 7 nucleotides line up with TRBD1. V lost 5 bases, J lost 7 bases, and 11 bases stayed unmatched. Germline CDR1 and CDR2: SGHVS and FQNEAQ. This CDR3 has 14 amino acids. CDR3 sequence (DNA): TGTGCCAGCAGCCCCCTCGGACAGGCTCGGGAGCAGTACTTC. Translated: CASSPLGQAREQYF.

The J gene is TRBJ1-1, the V gene TRBV29-1; possibly TRBD1 for D (5 bases). Germline loops: CDR1 SQVTM, CDR2 ANQGSEA. V dropped 7 bases and J dropped 0 bases, with 12 bases sitting between them. The CDR3 runs to 13 residues. CDR3 residues: CSAGHILNTEAFF. As DNA, the CDR3 is TGCAGCGCCGGACACATACTGAACACTGAAGCTTTCTTT.

The chain employs TRBV7-9 and TRBJ2-7, with D possibly being TRBD2 (5 bases). The CDR3 sequence is 14 residues long. The germline gives CDR1 SEHNR, CDR2 FQNEAQ (reference sequence). The V gene lost 5 bases and the J gene lost 2 bases, with 13 bases spanning the gap. The CDR3 region has the DNA TGTGCCAGCAGCCAAATGGGGAGCCCCTACGAGCAGTACTTC. Its protein is CASSQMGSPYEQYF. Looking up the rest from reference TRBV7-9 and TRBJ2-7 gives the full variable domain: DTGVSQNPRHKITKRGQNVTFRCDPISEHNRLYWYRQTLGQGPEFLTYFQNEAQLEKSRLLSDRFSAERPKGSFSTLEIQRTEQGDSAMYLCASSQMGSPYEQYFGPGTRLTVT.

The chain links TRBV20-1 to TRBJ1-1; the D is unclear. This CDR3 spans 11 amino acids. From germline, CDR1 is DFQATT and CDR2 SNEGSKA (reference sequence). Trimming took 0 bases from V and 5 from J, leaving 4 bases between them. The CDR3 DNA sequence: TGCAGTGCTAGAGATTGGACTGAAGCTTTCTTT. As protein: CSARDWTEAFF.

V usage is TRBV3-1 and J usage is TRBJ1-1, with D maybe TRBD1 (5 bases). Germline values: CDR1 LGHDT, CDR2 YNNKEL (reference sequence). CDR3 length: 12 amino acids. Trimming pared 4 bases from V and 5 bases from J, leaving 8 bases between. The CDR3 loop is CASSRGATEAFF. CDR3 coding DNA: TGTGCCAGCAGCCGAGGGGCTACTGAAGCTTTCTTT.

This chain connects TRBV10-3 to TRBJ1-5; D call uncertain. Looked up from germline, CDR1 is ENHRY and CDR2 is SYGVKD. The CDR3 spans 15 residues. V lost 0 bases to trimming and J lost 4 bases, with 10 bases between them. CDR3 DNA: TGTGCCATCAGTGAGTCGGCTGAGGTTAATCAGCCCCAGCATTTT. Translated: CAISESAEVNQPQHF.

In its sample, this clonotype was seen a few times. The gene calls are TRBV7-2 and TRBJ2-4, with 8 bases lining up with TRBD1. In germline, CDR1 is SGHTA, CDR2 FQGNSA. The junction had 12 bases not matched to a gene; V was cut back by 4 bases and J by 13 bases. The CDR3 totals 14 residues. Here the CDR3 reads CASSSGGAVGEQYF. CDR3 nucleotide sequence: TGTGCCAGCAGCTCAGGGGGCGCGGTGGGGGAGCAGTACTTC.

This clonotype was seen only a few times. The rearrangement joins TRBV28 to TRBJ1-4; 8 bases match TRBD1. V lost 8 bases and J lost 7; bases outside the gene matches: 12. The CDR3 spans 15 residues. Germline values: CDR1 MDHEN, CDR2 SYDVKM. The CDR3 DNA follows: TGTGCCAGCTCCGCCCCAACAGGGGGAACTGAAAAACTGTTTTTT. Translating it yields CASSAPTGGTEKLFF.

This clonotype has a handful of counts. At one end, the junction sequence differs from germline, possibly due to a read error. V usage is TRBV7-7 and J usage is TRBJ2-5; 10 nucleotides agree with TRBD2. This CDR3 comprises 16 residues. Germline CDR1 reads SSHAT; CDR2 reads FNYEAQ (reference sequence). Written as DNA, the CDR3 is TGTGCTAGCAGCTTAGGGAGCGGGGGGGCCTTCGAGACCCAGTACTTC. Its translation is CASSLGSGGAFETQYF.

The table lists this clonotype with a few counts. This rearrangement joins TRBV4-3 to TRBJ2-7, with TRBD2 matching over 8 bases. This CDR3 contains 20 residues. Trimming at V came to 5 bases and at J to 7 bases, leaving 28 bases not matched to a gene. Germline V gene sequence: CDR1 LGHNA, CDR2 YSLEER. DNA of the CDR3: TGCGCCAGCAGCTCTCCCTTTAGTGGGGAGGCGCGGGAGGCTCTTAGGGAGCAGTACTTC. This translates into CASSSPFSGEAREALREQYF.

The V gene is TRBV20-1, the J gene TRBJ2-4, with 12 nucleotides matching TRBD2. Trimming removed 4 bases from V and 9 bases from J; junction bases left unmatched: 7. In germline, CDR1 is DFQATT, CDR2 SNEGSKA (reference sequence). The CDR3 runs 14 residues. For the CDR3, the DNA is TGCAGTGCTATAGAGGCTAGCGGGAGGGCCATTCAGTACTTC. Residues: CSAIEASGRAIQYF.

CDR3 sequence: CSARFTSSYNSPLHF. The CDR3 region has the DNA TGCAGTGCTAGATTTACCAGCTCCTATAATTCACCCCTCCACTTT. This chain uses TRBV20-1 with TRBJ1-6; D gene ambiguous. Per the germline V gene, CDR1 is DFQATT and CDR2 is SNEGSKA (reference sequence). The CDR3 has 15 amino acids. Trimming pared 2 bases from V and 0 bases from J, leaving 8 bases between.

This clonotype came up a few times. This chain connects TRBV15 to TRBJ2-5, with a possible D match to TRBD2 (6 bases). The germline gives CDR1 LNHNV, CDR2 YYDKDF (reference sequence). The V and J ends lost 1 base and 5 bases respectively, with 11 bases between them. The length of the CDR3 is 14 residues. The CDR3, as DNA: TGTGCCACCAGCAGAGTCGTGGCGGGGGAGACCCAGTACTTC. Translating it yields CATSRVVAGETQYF.

This clonotype was observed a single time. The genes are TRBV5-1 and TRBJ2-1; maybe TRBD2 (6 bases). Trimming left V 5 bases short and J 4 bases short, with 10 bases between. The CDR3 loop spans 13 amino acids. Germline V lookup: CDR1 SGHRS, CDR2 YFSETQ. For the CDR3, the DNA is TGCGCCAGCAGTGTCCGGGAGTACAATGAGCAGTTCTTC. Its protein is CASSVREYNEQFF.

The chain joins TRBV20-1 to TRBJ1-4; D perhaps matches TRBD1 (6 bases). CDR3 length: 13 residues. V was cut by 5 bases and J by 7 bases, with 14 bases left in between. Germline V lookup: CDR1 DFQATT, CDR2 SNEGSKA (reference sequence). The CDR3 DNA follows: TGCAGTGCTGTAGAGGGGGTGGGTGAAAAACTGTTTTTT. Encoded protein: CSAVEGVGEKLFF.

The rearrangement uses TRBV12-3 or TRBV12-4 and TRBJ2-5; the D gene is possibly TRBD1 (5 bases). CDR3 length: 17 amino acids. V shed 3 bases and J shed 1 base, with 18 bases lying between them. CDR3 sequence: CASSFVGARRFQETQYF. For the CDR3, the DNA is TGTGCCAGCAGTTTCGTTGGGGCTAGGCGCTTCCAAGAGACCCAGTACTTC.

This clonotype was recorded a few times. V is TRBV10-3 and J is TRBJ1-2; TRBD1 matches at 7 bases. Germline V gene data show CDR1 as ENHRY and CDR2 as SYGVKD. The CDR3 sequence is 14 residues long. J lost 4 bases, V lost 6 bases, and 8 bases had no gene match. CDR3 bases: TGTGCCATCAGCGCGACAGGGCTCCCCTATGGCTACACCTTC. It yields the protein CAISATGLPYGYTF.

The chain couples TRBV5-1 to TRBJ2-7; D call uncertain. The J call may be faulty, since TRBJ2-5 better matches the DNA end. CDR3 size: 16 residues. The V gene's germline CDR1 is SGHRS and CDR2 YFSETQ. The CDR3 DNA sequence: TGCGCCAGCAGCTTGGGTAGGACCTACCAGAGTGAGACCCAGTACTTC. This gives the protein CASSLGRTYQSETQYF.

J is TRBJ2-3 and V is TRBV7-2; 10 positions agree with TRBD2. Germline assignment: CDR1 SGHTA and CDR2 FQGNSA. J lost 4 bases, V lost 5 bases, and 9 bases had no gene match. The CDR3 is made up of 16 amino acids. The chain's CDR3 is CASSLTSGVMADTQYF. The CDR3 DNA reads as TGTGCCAGCAGCCTCACTAGCGGGGTGATGGCAGATACGCAGTATTTT.

This clonotype turned up a few times. The chain's CDR3 is CSALGAGGPYEQYF. CDR3 sequence (DNA): TGCAGCGCCCTGGGGGCGGGAGGGCCCTACGAGCAGTACTTC. The chain is built from TRBV29-1 and TRBJ2-7, with 9 bases aligning to TRBD2. CDR1 and CDR2 from the germline V gene are SQVTM and ANQGSEA. With V trimmed by 7 bases and J by 2 bases, 9 bases remained unmatched. CDR3 length: 14 residues.

In its sample, this clonotype was seen many times. CDR3: CSATRLAGQTQYF. The CDR3 DNA sequence: TGCAGTGCTACTAGACTAGCGGGACAGACCCAGTACTTC. The J gene is TRBJ2-5, the V gene TRBV20-1, with 11 nucleotides matching TRBD2. CDR1 is DFQATT and CDR2 is SNEGSKA in the germline V gene (reference sequence). The CDR3 extends over 13 amino acids. V shed 4 bases and J 6 bases; nucleotides not matched to a gene: 4.

The chain joins TRBV7-2 to TRBJ2-5; D is possibly TRBD1 or TRBD2 (5 bases each). This CDR3 is built from 16 residues. The germline V and J ends were trimmed by 3 bases and 5 bases, with 19 bases remaining between them. From germline, CDR1 is SGHTA and CDR2 FQGNSA. CDR3 loop: CASSFQRSSGSETQYF. Here the CDR3 DNA reads TGTGCCAGCAGCTTTCAGCGGTCATCAGGGTCCGAGACCCAGTACTTC.

V usage is TRBV5-1 and J usage is TRBJ2-1; D may correspond to TRBD1 or TRBD2 (6 bases each). This CDR3 comprises 14 residues. V lost 5 bases and J 2 bases, leaving 11 bases between the germline ends. Germline V gene sequence: CDR1 SGHRS, CDR2 YFSETQ. CDR3 in DNA: TGCGCCAGCAGAACCGGGGGCCCCTACAATGAGCAGTTCTTC. Protein sequence: CASRTGGPYNEQFF.

This clonotype has just a few counts. The chain links TRBV7-9 to TRBJ2-7; 8 positions agree with TRBD1. Trimming took 6 bases from V and 0 from J; bases not matched to a gene: 10. This CDR3 spans 16 amino acids. From germline, CDR1 is SEHNR and CDR2 FQNEAQ (reference sequence). CDR3 sequence (DNA): TGTGCCAGCAGGACCGAATACAGGGGGAGCTCCTACGAGCAGTACTTC. Residues: CASRTEYRGSSYEQYF. Complete variable domain (other parts from reference TRBV7-9 and TRBJ2-7): DTGVSQNPRHKITKRGQNVTFRCDPISEHNRLYWYRQTLGQGPEFLTYFQNEAQLEKSRLLSDRFSAERPKGSFSTLEIQRTEQGDSAMYLCASRTEYRGSSYEQYFGPGTRLTVT.

This clonotype has at least ten counts. One end of the junction varies from germline; a read error may be responsible. The chain has TRBV5-1 and TRBJ2-2; tentative D call: TRBD1 (5 bases). This CDR3 comprises 14 residues. Germline V gene sequence: CDR1 SGHRS, CDR2 YFSETQ. The CDR3 here is CASSLGANTGELFF. For the CDR3, the DNA is TGTGCCAGCAGCTTAGGGGCGAACACCGGGGAGCTGTTTTTT.